This T cell receptor beta chain is drawn from a study of T cells in localized non-small cell lung cancer. Whole-study results and caveats: Heterogeneity within the tumor remains possible, as just one region underwent sequencing. Density of T cells in blood, when higher, went with longer overall survival. Turning up in adjacent lung were a median around 50 of the top 100 tumor clones. It was uninvolved adjacent lung that showed the highest T cell clonality, exceeding tumor.

TCRdb's table, derived via immunoSEQ multiplex PCR, lists solely in-frame clones and lacks some. Found here are almost 35,000 clones, about 92% of them singletons; the top ten hold 7.9%. As for this clone: Its antigen is unknown. At one boundary the junction diverges from the germline segment, which might be a read error.

The CDR3 contains 12 residues. Germline-derived CDR1 and CDR2 are SGHRS and YFSETQ. The chain couples TRBV5-1 to TRBJ1-2; perhaps TRBD1 as D (6 bases). The material sequenced was peripheral blood, taken before any cancer treatment. The TCR comes from a female donor of 60 years or more with stage I lung adenocarcinoma. Here the CDR3 DNA reads TGCGCCAGCAGCCCAGAGACAGGCACAGTCGCCTTC. It yields the protein CASSPETGTVAF.